The 10 T cell receptor beta chains given below trace back to one sample, sequenced in a study of radiation and T cells in renal cell carcinoma. Sequencing was performed with immunoSEQ multiplex PCR; in TCRdb, only in-frame clones are kept and a portion is missing. Of some 72,000 clones listed, roughly 80% are singletons. Time point defined: blood 2 weeks post-SBRT. Regarding treatment: 15 Gy SBRT to primary tumor, nephrectomy 4 weeks later. The sample in question was blood, obtained from a patient whose treatment included radiotherapy and nephrectomy. These receptor sequences come from a man aged 60 to 75 with renal cell carcinoma.

The chain employs TRBV27 and TRBJ2-5, with D possibly being TRBD1 or TRBD2 (5 bases each). Germline V gene lookup returns CDR1 MNHEY and CDR2 SMNVEV (reference sequence). Deletions cut 5 bases from V and 5 bases from J, with 18 bases between. This CDR3 comprises 15 residues. CDR3 nucleotides: TGTGCCAGCAGTCCTGGGACCGATGCCCGGGAGACCCAGTACTTC. It specifies CASSPGTDARETQYF.

The rearrangement uses TRBV5-1 and TRBJ2-2; 9 bases line up with TRBD2. J lost 4 bases, V lost 3 bases, and 4 bases had no gene match. Per the germline V gene, CDR1 is SGHRS and CDR2 is YFSETQ. The CDR3 extends over 15 amino acids. CDR3 amino acids: CASSSGTSRTGELFF. DNA of the CDR3: TGCGCCAGCAGCTCCGGGACTAGCCGCACCGGGGAGCTGTTTTTT. Based on the CDR3 plus reference TRBV5-1 and TRBJ2-2, the full variable domain is KAGVTQTPRYLIKTRGQQVTLSCSPISGHRSVSWYQQTPGQGLQFLFEYFSETQRNKGNFPGRFSGRQFSNSRSEMNVSTLELGDSALYLCASSSGTSRTGELFFGEGSRLTVL.

The rearrangement joins TRBV29-1 to TRBJ1-5; 8 bases line up with TRBD1. The germline gives CDR1 SQVTM, CDR2 ANQGSEA. The CDR3 runs 15 residues. Trimming removed 5 bases from V and 6 bases from J; junction bases left unmatched: 12. CDR3 sequence reads: CSVLLTGGWGQPQHF. The CDR3 region has the DNA TGCAGCGTTCTTCTTACAGGGGGTTGGGGTCAGCCCCAGCATTTT. Combining the CDR3 with reference TRBV29-1 and TRBJ1-5 gives the whole variable domain SAVISQKPSRDICQRGTSLTIQCQVDSQVTMMFWYRQQPGQSLTLIATANQGSEATYESGFVIDKFPISRPNLTFSTLTVSNMSPEDSSIYLCSVLLTGGWGQPQHFGDGTRLSIL.

The genes are TRBV11-3 and TRBJ2-7; 7 bases are a match to TRBD2. V gave up 2 bases and J gave up 5 bases; unmatched junction bases: 15. The CDR3 has 17 amino acids. In germline, CDR1 is SGHNT, CDR2 YENEEA. This CDR3 is CASSLFWWEGTKDEQYF. The CDR3 nucleotides read TGTGCCAGCAGCTTATTCTGGTGGGAGGGCACGAAGGACGAGCAGTACTTC.

V usage is TRBV11-2 and J usage is TRBJ2-5; TRBD1 or TRBD2 may be the D gene (6 bases each). Germline lookup yields CDR1 SGHAT and CDR2 FQNNGV. This CDR3 has 14 residues. The V gene lost 2 bases and the J gene lost 5 bases, with 12 bases spanning the gap. The chain's CDR3 is CASSLSGARETQYF. In DNA, the CDR3 is TGTGCCAGCAGCTTATCGGGGGCCCGTGAGACCCAGTACTTC.

The genes are TRBV15 and TRBJ2-5; 10 nucleotides line up with TRBD2. The V gene end was trimmed by 2 bases and the J gene end by 4 bases; junction bases not matched to a gene: 4. Germline V gene sequence: CDR1 LNHNV, CDR2 YYDKDF (reference sequence). The CDR3 runs to 15 residues. In DNA form, the CDR3 reads TGTGCCACCAGCAGACTAGCGGGAGCAAGAGAGACCCAGTACTTC. This codes for CATSRLAGARETQYF.

The CDR3 loop is CATSRGTNEDTDTQYF. The DNA of the CDR3 is TGTGCCACCAGCAGAGGCACAAATGAGGACACAGATACGCAGTATTTT. The chain has TRBV15 and TRBJ2-3; no definite D call. The CDR3 extends over 16 amino acids. Germline CDR1 LNHNV, CDR2 YYDKDF (reference sequence). The germline V and J ends were trimmed by 1 base and 2 bases, with 13 bases remaining between them.

V is TRBV7-9 and J is TRBJ1-3, with D maybe TRBD1 (6 bases). There are 19 residues in the CDR3. Germline V gene lookup returns CDR1 SEHNR and CDR2 FQNEAQ (reference sequence). Trimming took off 1 base at V and 2 bases at J, with 21 bases between the two ends. This CDR3 reads CASSLGYSTGKPPGNTIYF. The CDR3 DNA follows: TGTGCCAGCAGCTTAGGTTATTCGACAGGCAAACCCCCTGGAAACACCATATATTTT.

The chain couples TRBV7-2 to TRBJ2-6; the match to TRBD1 covers 9 bases. V was pared by 3 bases and J by 0 bases, with 6 bases of the junction left unmatched. This CDR3 comprises 18 residues. CDR1 and CDR2 from the germline V gene are SGHTA and FQGNSA. In nucleotides, the CDR3 is TGTGCCAGCAGCTTCAGAACAGGGGGCATCTCTGGGGCCAACGTCCTGACTTTC. Amino acid sequence: CASSFRTGGISGANVLTF.

The J gene is TRBJ1-6, the V gene TRBV7-8, with 8 bases identical to TRBD1. This CDR3 comprises 17 residues. J lost 8 bases, V lost 5 bases, and 14 bases had no gene match. Germline assignment: CDR1 SGHVS and CDR2 FQNEAQ. The CDR3 sequence is CASSLGQVPALDSPLHF. CDR3 sequence (DNA): TGTGCCAGCAGCCTGGGACAGGTCCCAGCATTGGATTCACCCCTCCACTTT. Together with reference TRBV7-8 and TRBJ1-6, the CDR3 gives the full variable domain: GAGVSQSPRYKVAKRGQDVALRCDPISGHVSLFWYQQALGQGPEFLTYFQNEAQLDKSGLPSDRFFAERPEGSVSTLKIQRTQQEDSAVYLCASSLGQVPALDSPLHFGNGTRLTVT.